These 9 T cell receptor beta chains came from one sample sequenced in a study of CD8 T cells in Susac syndrome. It was with random hexamers that 0.5 to 1 ug RNA was reverse transcribed. A single record per CDR3 protein comes from TCRdb applying MiXCR to the immunoSEQ multiplex PCR reads. This sample has 200,000 to 300,000 distinct CDR3 sequences, with around 93% found just once. Sequencing input: CD4+ T cells from PBMCs. All receptors derive from a human donor with multiple sclerosis.

The V call is TRBV3-1, the J call TRBJ2-7; no clear D gene. CDR3 length: 13 residues. The germline gives CDR1 LGHDT, CDR2 YNNKEL (reference sequence). Between the trimmed V and J ends, which lost 2 bases and 5 bases, there was a span of 10 bases. The CDR3 loop reads CASSQQLAHEQYF. CDR3 nucleotides: TGTGCCAGCAGCCAACAGTTGGCCCACGAGCAGTACTTC.

The V and J genes are TRBV29-1 and TRBJ2-1, with TRBD1 as a possible D gene (5 bases). The germline V and J ends were trimmed by 1 base and 13 bases, with 14 bases remaining between them. Germline CDR1 and CDR2: SQVTM and ANQGSEA. The CDR3 runs 12 residues. The CDR3 region is CSVEGEGEYQFF. The CDR3 nucleotides are TGCAGCGTTGAAGGGGAAGGGGAATACCAGTTCTTC.

The chain carries TRBV4-2 and TRBJ2-2, with 7 positions matching TRBD2. CDR1 is LGHNA, CDR2 YNFKEQ, per germline. The CDR3 length is 17 residues. Unmatched junction bases numbered 7, after V lost 1 base and J lost 2 bases. The DNA of the CDR3 is TGTGCCAGCAGCCAAGGGATCGGGGGGAGAAACACCGGGGAGCTGTTTTTT. Translating gives CASSQGIGGRNTGELFF.

This chain connects TRBV30 to TRBJ1-1, with D maybe TRBD1 (6 bases). Trimming cost V 2 bases and J 10 bases, with 11 bases left between them. This CDR3 is built from 11 residues. In germline, CDR1 is GTSNPN, CDR2 SVGIG (reference sequence). For the CDR3, the DNA is TGTGCCTGGAGTAAGGGGGGGGGAGCTTTCTTT. Its protein is CAWSKGGGAFF.

The V gene is TRBV5-6, the J gene TRBJ2-1; tentatively, D is TRBD2 (6 bases). This CDR3 comprises 13 residues. Per germline, CDR1 SGHDT and CDR2 YYEEEE. Trimming took off 4 bases at V and 12 bases at J, with 17 bases between the two ends. The CDR3 loop is CASSIGPGEGQFF. The CDR3 DNA sequence: TGTGCCAGCAGCATCGGACCGGGGGAAGGGCAGTTCTTC.

J is TRBJ2-1 and V is TRBV20-1, with D perhaps matching TRBD2 (6 bases). The CDR3 has 14 residues. V lost 3 bases and J 6 bases, leaving 15 bases between the germline ends. Germline V gene sequence: CDR1 DFQATT, CDR2 SNEGSKA (reference sequence). The CDR3 spells CSASHGGPSNEQFF. The CDR3 DNA is TGCAGTGCTAGTCACGGGGGTCCTTCCAATGAGCAGTTCTTC.

The chain employs TRBV12-3 or TRBV12-4 and TRBJ2-3; D might be TRBD1 (5 bases). Trimming removed 6 bases from V and 0 bases from J, with 10 bases in between. This CDR3 has 14 residues. CDR3 nucleotide sequence: TGTGCCAGCAGAAGGACACATAGCACAGATACGCAGTATTTT. Protein sequence: CASRRTHSTDTQYF.

The V call is TRBV7-9, the J call TRBJ1-3; 9 bases agree with TRBD1. Germline CDR1 reads SEHNR; CDR2 reads FQNEAQ (reference sequence). V trimming: 5 bases; J trimming: 8 bases; junction bases outside the gene matches: 7. CDR3 length: 14 residues. The CDR3 sequence: CASSPRTGADTIYF. The CDR3 region has the DNA TGTGCCAGCAGCCCAAGGACAGGGGCGGACACCATATATTTT.

V gene TRBV12-3 or TRBV12-4 combines with J gene TRBJ1-4; TRBD1 is a possible D gene (6 bases). V lost 6 bases and J 8 bases, leaving 22 bases between the germline ends. The CDR3 is 16 amino acids. In DNA, the CDR3 is TGTGCCAGCAGCCCTCTTCGGACAGCTGGTGGCGAAAAACTGTTTTTT. It codes for CASSPLRTAGGEKLFF.